The 13 T cell receptor beta chains below were found in one sample sequenced in a study of prognosis after radiotherapy for stage I lung cancer. Using two-round multiplex PCR, the authors amplified TCR beta CDR3 from genomic DNA. First-round PCR, the initial amplification, used primers specific to each TRBV and TRBJ gene. TCRdb processed the multiplex PCR reads anew with MiXCR; each CDR3 protein has one entry. The data hold fewer than 40,000 distinct CDR3 sequences, with about 42% observed a single time. The material sequenced was PBMCs, taken before or after stereotactic body radiation therapy (not recorded which). All receptors derive from a donor aged 50 or older with non-small cell lung cancer.

On this clonotype: It differs at one base from a far larger clone, so likely a read error. V and J are TRBV7-2 and TRBJ2-1; D may match TRBD1 or TRBD2 (5 bases each). V gave up 5 bases and J gave up 5 bases, with 19 bases separating them. Germline V gene sequence: CDR1 SGHTA, CDR2 FQGNSA. CDR3 length equals 16 residues. CDR3 bases: TGTGCCAGCAGCCACTCCGGGACGGGATTACACAATGAGCAGTTCTTC. This translates into CASSHSGTGLHNEQFF. Combining the CDR3 with reference TRBV7-2 and TRBJ2-1 gives the whole variable domain GAGVSQSPSNKVTEKGKDVELRCDPISGHTALYWYRQSLGQGLEFLIYFQGNSAPDKSGLPSDRFSAERTGGSVSTLTIQRTQQEDSAVYLCASSHSGTGLHNEQFFGPGTRLTVL.

This clonotype is deemed medium-sized. J is TRBJ1-2 and V is TRBV27; TRBD1 matches 11 bases. CDR1 and CDR2 (germline): MNHEY, SMNVEV (reference sequence). This CDR3 has 15 amino acids. Trimming removed 2 bases from V and 8 bases from J; junction bases left unmatched: 7. The CDR3 loop is CASSLLGQGAGGYTF. DNA of the CDR3: TGTGCCAGCAGTTTACTCGGACAGGGGGCGGGGGGCTACACCTTC.

For this clonotype: A far larger clone is only one base removed, so a read error is likely. The chain joins TRBV6-9 to TRBJ2-7; D gene unclear. Germline V lookup: CDR1 MNHGY, CDR2 SVAAGI. This CDR3 has 15 residues. V was trimmed by 4 bases and J by 4 bases, leaving 17 bases between them. Here the CDR3 DNA reads TGTGCCAGCAGTTTATCCGAGACACCCCAATACGAGCAGTACTTC. Translation: CASSLSETPQYEQYF.

This clonotype was observed many times. The chain joins TRBV20-1 to TRBJ1-1; the D gene is possibly TRBD1 (5 bases). V was pared by 4 bases and J by 3 bases, with 15 bases between. Looked up from germline, CDR1 is DFQATT and CDR2 is SNEGSKA (reference sequence). The CDR3 loop spans 14 amino acids. In DNA form, the CDR3 reads TGCAGTGCTAAATCATCGCGAGGGGACACTGAAGCTTTCTTT. This translates into CSAKSSRGDTEAFF.

At least ten counts were recorded for this clonotype. The chain joins TRBV3-1 to TRBJ2-1, with no clear D. V was clipped by 1 base and J by 11 bases, with 18 bases between them. Germline V gives CDR1 LGHDT, CDR2 YNNKEL (reference sequence). There are 15 residues in the CDR3. As DNA, the CDR3 is TGTGCCAGCAGCCAAGTGAGTAGCCTCGATTCTAAGCAGTTCTTC. Residues: CASSQVSSLDSKQFF.

This clonotype has only a few counts. A read error may be the cause here, since a much bigger clone is one base away. This chain connects TRBV10-2 to TRBJ2-7; weak D call: TRBD1 (5 bases). CDR1 and CDR2 (germline): WSHSY, SAAADI. V was shortened by 2 bases and J by 2 bases, with 10 bases between the two germline ends. The CDR3 has 14 amino acids. CDR3 region: CASSEPQGAYEQYF. CDR3 coding DNA: TGCGCCAGCAGTGAGCCTCAGGGTGCCTACGAGCAGTACTTC.

By share, this clonotype ranks as medium-sized (0.01 to 0.1%). The J gene is TRBJ2-7, the V gene TRBV6-4; TRBD2 is a possible D gene (6 bases). V lost 5 bases and J lost 3, with 14 bases in between. The CDR3 totals 14 residues. Germline CDR1 reads MRHNA; CDR2 reads SNTAGT. The CDR3 region is CASSYGGAHYEQYF. CDR3 nucleotides: TGTGCCAGCAGTTACGGCGGGGCCCACTACGAGCAGTACTTC.

The chain employs TRBV5-1 and TRBJ2-7, with 9 bases fitting TRBD2. V was pared by 0 bases and J by 6 bases, with 7 bases of the junction left unmatched. From germline, CDR1 is SGHRS and CDR2 YFSETQ. This CDR3 has 15 residues. CDR3 in DNA: TGCGCCAGCAGCTTGGCTCCTAGCGGGATTCTCGAGCAGTACTTC. It encodes CASSLAPSGILEQYF.

The chain combines TRBV3-1 with TRBJ1-1; 8 nucleotides line up with TRBD1. In germline, CDR1 is LGHDT, CDR2 YNNKEL (reference sequence). Losses at the gene ends were 5 bases for V and 6 bases for J; bases not matched to a gene: 5. The CDR3 consists of 13 residues. In nucleotides, the CDR3 is TGTGCCAGCAGCTACTTACAGGGGGCTGAAGCTTTCTTT. The encoded protein is CASSYLQGAEAFF.

Relative to its sample, this clonotype is medium-sized. This sequence joins TRBV6-2 or TRBV6-3 and TRBJ1-6; the match to TRBD1 covers 7 bases. This CDR3 is 14 amino acids long. J was trimmed by 10 bases and V by 5 bases; bases with no gene match: 8. Germline loops: CDR1 MNHEY, CDR2 SVGEGT. In DNA, the CDR3 is TGTGCCAGCAGTGCGAACAGGGGTTGGTCACCCCTCCACTTT. Protein sequence: CASSANRGWSPLHF.

The chain links TRBV28 to TRBJ1-6; D is ambiguous. With 4 bases removed from V and 9 bases from J, the gap between germline ends came to 7 bases. Germline loops: CDR1 MDHEN, CDR2 SYDVKM. The CDR3 covers 12 residues. CDR3 coding DNA: TGTGCCAGCAGTTCAACAACTTCACCCCTCCACTTT. It specifies CASSSTTSPLHF. The full variable domain, its missing parts supplied by reference TRBV28 and TRBJ1-6, is DVKVTQSSRYLVKRTGEKVFLECVQDMDHENMFWYRQDPGLGLRLIYFSYDVKMKEKGDIPEGYSVSREKKERFSLILESASTNQTSMYLCASSSTTSPLHFGNGTRLTVT.

The chain links TRBV5-5 to TRBJ2-5; D may be TRBD1 or TRBD2 (6 bases each). The CDR3 has 15 amino acids. Germline V gives CDR1 SGHKS, CDR2 YYEKEE (reference sequence). Trimming took off 0 bases at V and 5 bases at J, with 14 bases between the two ends. The CDR3 here is CASSLGASDRETQYF. The CDR3 nucleotides read TGTGCCAGCAGCTTGGGAGCTAGCGACAGGGAGACCCAGTACTTC.

This clonotype is a singleton in its sample. The chain uses TRBV6-1 and TRBJ2-5; 8 bases align to TRBD2. The CDR3 is 15 amino acids. J was trimmed by 7 bases and V by 4 bases; bases with no gene match: 11. Germline loops: CDR1 MNHNS, CDR2 SASEGT. Here the CDR3 DNA reads TGTGCCAGCAGTGGGGACGAGCGGGGGTGGGCGACCCAGTACTTC. Its protein product is CASSGDERGWATQYF.